The rows below give T cell receptor beta chains drawn from one sample of a study of blood T cell repertoires in COVID-19. The table came from immunoSEQ multiplex PCR; TCRdb's copy has only in-frame clones and leaves some out. The sample carries some 150,000 clones, approximately 80% recorded once. Material for sequencing was peripheral blood. The receptors shown here come from a human donor with acute or convalescent COVID-19. The donor label of this sample is uncertain. CDR3s include the opening cysteine and the closing phenylalanine or tryptophan. A D gene is named only where the DNA matches it firmly. Only some rows state a clone size, as once, few, many or a class for expanded clones.

v_call: TRBV11-2
d_call: TRBD1
clone_size: .
j_call: TRBJ1-6
cdr3_aa: CASSPRQGTAPLHF
cdr3_nt: TGTGCCAGCAGCCCGAGACAGGGGACGGCACCCCTCCACTTT

v_call: TRBV29-1
d_call: .
clone_size: .
j_call: TRBJ1-2
cdr3_aa: CSAGGSNGYTF
cdr3_nt: TGCAGCGCTGGGGGCTCTAATGGCTACACCTTC

v_call: TRBV18
d_call: .
clone_size: .
j_call: TRBJ2-3
cdr3_aa: CATNLGGATDTQYF
cdr3_nt: TGTGCCACCAACCTAGGGGGAGCCACAGATACGCAGTATTTT

v_call: TRBV27
d_call: .
clone_size: .
j_call: TRBJ1-1
cdr3_aa: CASSLEAAGNTEAFF
cdr3_nt: TGTGCCAGCAGTTTAGAGGCAGCTGGAAACACTGAAGCTTTCTTT

v_call: TRBV11-3
d_call: TRBD1
clone_size: few
j_call: TRBJ2-2
cdr3_aa: CASSPTGFGGELFF
cdr3_nt: TGTGCCAGCAGCCCGACAGGGTTCGGCGGGGAGCTGTTTTTT

v_call: TRBV7-9
d_call: .
clone_size: .
j_call: TRBJ1-2
cdr3_aa: CASSLEGAEGYTF
cdr3_nt: TGTGCCAGCAGCTTAGAAGGGGCGGAAGGCTACACCTTC

v_call: TRBV19
d_call: TRBD1
clone_size: .
j_call: TRBJ1-5
cdr3_aa: CASSIGGTGSKNQPQHF
cdr3_nt: TGTGCCAGTAGTATAGGCGGGACAGGGAGTAAGAATCAGCCCCAGCATTTT

v_call: TRBV5-5
d_call: .
clone_size: many
j_call: TRBJ2-7
cdr3_aa: CASSLRQVYEQYF
cdr3_nt: TGTGCCAGCAGCTTGAGACAGGTCTACGAGCAGTACTTC

v_call: TRBV10-1
d_call: TRBD1
clone_size: .
j_call: TRBJ1-1
cdr3_aa: CASSVQGVGTEAFF
cdr3_nt: TGCGCCAGCAGTGTACAGGGGGTAGGCACTGAAGCTTTCTTT

v_call: TRBV6-1
d_call: .
clone_size: .
j_call: TRBJ1-2
cdr3_aa: CASSDIRTEYYGYTF
cdr3_nt: TGTGCCAGCAGTGACATCCGGACAGAGTACTATGGCTACACCTTC

v_call: TRBV5-1
d_call: TRBD2
clone_size: .
j_call: TRBJ2-1
cdr3_aa: CASSLLGTSGFWNEQFF
cdr3_nt: TGCGCCAGCAGCTTGTTAGGGACTAGCGGGTTTTGGAATGAGCAGTTCTTC

v_call: TRBV4-2
d_call: TRBD1
clone_size: .
j_call: TRBJ1-2
cdr3_aa: CASSQERGQGGGYTF
cdr3_nt: TGTGCCAGCAGCCAAGAAAGGGGACAGGGCGGAGGCTACACCTTC

v_call: TRBV27
d_call: TRBD1
clone_size: few
j_call: TRBJ2-5
cdr3_aa: CASSPRRGGVETQYF
cdr3_nt: TGTGCCAGCAGTCCGCGGAGAGGGGGCGTAGAGACCCAGTACTTC

v_call: TRBV5-5
d_call: TRBD1
clone_size: .
j_call: TRBJ1-5
cdr3_aa: CASSATGTGEYQPQHF
cdr3_nt: TGTGCCAGCAGCGCCACCGGGACAGGAGAATATCAGCCCCAGCATTTT

v_call: TRBV24-1
d_call: TRBD1
clone_size: .
j_call: TRBJ1-2
cdr3_aa: CATSGRGQNYGYTF
cdr3_nt: TGTGCCACCAGTGGGAGGGGGCAGAACTATGGCTACACCTTC

v_call: TRBV6-5
d_call: TRBD1
clone_size: few
j_call: TRBJ2-7
cdr3_aa: CASSYKTGSTYEQYF
cdr3_nt: TGTGCCAGCAGTTATAAGACAGGGAGCACCTACGAGCAGTACTTC

v_call: TRBV6-5
d_call: TRBD1
clone_size: .
j_call: TRBJ1-2
cdr3_aa: CASSYRTGPLGGYTF
cdr3_nt: TGTGCCAGCAGTTACAGGACAGGGCCCCTAGGGGGCTACACCTTC

v_call: TRBV27
d_call: .
clone_size: .
j_call: TRBJ2-1
cdr3_aa: CASSFRGGSYNEQFF
cdr3_nt: TGTGCCAGCAGTTTTAGAGGGGGCTCCTACAATGAGCAGTTCTTC